Presented here are 8 T cell receptor beta chains from one specimen sequenced in a study of spatial heterogeneity in lung cancer. Time point noted: sample taken at primary tumor resection. Whole RNA, which was extracted from tumor, nontumor lung tissue or frozen PBMC, was sequenced without any cell sorting. TCRdb reprocessed the 5' RACE reads via MiXCR and lists one record per CDR3 protein. The repertoire includes over 50,000 distinct CDR3 sequences, 8.4% of them detected once, and about 15% sits in the top ten. This specimen consisted of PBMCs, obtained at surgery. The receptors derive from a female donor with early-stage non-small cell lung cancer.

The chain uses TRBV12-3 or TRBV12-4 and TRBJ2-7; D is possibly TRBD2 (6 bases). V shed 0 bases and J shed 6 bases, with 12 bases lying between them. The CDR3 runs to 14 residues. CDR3 sequence (DNA): TGTGCCAGCAGTTTAGCGCTGGGGGGAGGCGAGCAGTACGTC. It codes for CASSLALGGGEQYV.

The chain has TRBV20-1 and TRBJ2-3, with 11 bases fitting TRBD2. Per germline, CDR1 DFQATT and CDR2 SNEGSKA (reference sequence). Trimming took 4 bases from V and 0 from J; bases not matched to a gene: 3. The CDR3 runs to 15 residues. The CDR3 DNA sequence: TGCAGTGCTATAACTAGCGGGGGAAGCACAGATACGCAGTATTTT. Protein product: CSAITSGGSTDTQYF.

The chain joins TRBV6-5 to TRBJ2-1, with TRBD2 matching over 7 bases. The CDR3 is made up of 15 amino acids. Germline CDR1 and CDR2: MNHEY and SVGAGI. Trimming at V came to 5 bases and at J to 9 bases, leaving 13 bases not matched to a gene. In DNA form, the CDR3 reads TGTGCCAGCAGTCCTACTAGCGCGTCCGGAGGTGAGCAGTTCTTC. The encoded protein is CASSPTSASGGEQFF.

This clonotype was counted ten times or more. The chain employs TRBV12-3 or TRBV12-4 and TRBJ2-1; D not resolved. The CDR3 covers 12 residues. V was pared by 7 bases and J by 5 bases, with 9 bases between. CDR3 loop: CASNLGNNEQFF. The CDR3, as DNA: TGTGCCAGCAACCTAGGTAACAATGAGCAGTTCTTC.

This clonotype was detected only a few times. CDR3 sequence reads: CSADKTTGGYEQYF. CDR3 bases: TGCAGTGCCGATAAGACCACAGGGGGCTACGAGCAGTACTTC. This chain connects TRBV20-1 to TRBJ2-7, with 8 bases identical to TRBD1. Germline assignment: CDR1 DFQATT and CDR2 SNEGSKA (reference sequence). V shed 6 bases, J shed 3 bases, and the junction held 10 bases outside the gene matches. The CDR3 is made up of 14 amino acids.

This clonotype was detected many times. J is TRBJ2-3 and V is TRBV7-3, with D perhaps TRBD2 (6 bases). Trimming cost V 2 bases and J 2 bases, with 14 bases left between them. CDR3 size: 16 residues. Looked up from germline, CDR1 is SGHTA and CDR2 is FQGTGA. The CDR3 region is CASSLGISGYTDTQYF. The CDR3 coding sequence is TGTGCCAGCAGCTTAGGGATTAGCGGATACACAGATACGCAGTATTTT.

V is TRBV7-9 and J is TRBJ2-1; D may be TRBD2 (5 bases). This CDR3 contains 12 residues. Looked up from germline, CDR1 is SEHNR and CDR2 is FQNEAQ (reference sequence). V dropped 2 bases and J dropped 9 bases, with 8 bases sitting between them. The CDR3 DNA follows: TGTGCCAGCAGCTTACGGGCGGGTGAGCAGTTCTTC. This gives the protein CASSLRAGEQFF.

A remark on this clonotype: Since the CDR3 does not end with the conserved phenylalanine or tryptophan, this likely comes from a read error. The limits of the CDR3 on the DNA are not certain, so only TCRdb's listed CDR3 is given. V is TRBV9 and J is TRBJ1-6; TRBD1, the table's D call, was not compared with the DNA. The germline V gene has CDR1 SGDLS and CDR2 YYNGEE. The CDR3 is 12 residues long, counting both termini. The CDR3: CATPRRTSPLPC.